The TCR beta chain under discussion was sequenced for a study of Ad26.COV2.S vaccination and SARS-CoV-2 variants. About the research overall: The study gave Ad26.COV2.S intramuscularly, once or twice 56 days apart. General study points: Reportedly, after vaccination the spike-specific CD8+ and CD4+ T cell responses displayed substantial breadth. Among vaccine recipients, spike-specific TCR breadth exceeded that of placebo recipients.

The treatment: over 15 received Ad26.COV2.S at low or high dose, single or two shots; several received placebo; per-sample allocation not given. Samples analyzed were those drawn on day 63 after the first vaccine or placebo injection. With regard to this clone: Its antigen remains unknown.

This table comes from immunoSEQ multiplex PCR, and its TCRdb copy is limited to in-frame clones, with some not included. The sample shows some 330,000 clones, roughly 90% of them seen only once. Per the germline V gene, CDR1 is MNHEY and CDR2 is SMNVEV (reference sequence). This CDR3 spans 19 amino acids. The V gene end was trimmed by 3 bases and the J gene end by 7 bases; junction bases not matched to a gene: 21. The source of this sequence is a person aged 18-65 years who received the Ad26.COV2.S COVID-19 vaccine or a placebo. The rearrangement links TRBV27 to TRBJ1-5, with 7 bases lining up with TRBD1. Source: peripheral blood, taken in a trial of Ad26.COV2.S vaccine versus placebo. The CDR3 DNA reads TGTGCCAGCAGTTTTATTTATCCCCCCCAGACAGGGCTATACCAGCCCCAGCATTTT. Residues: CASSFIYPPQTGLYQPQHF.